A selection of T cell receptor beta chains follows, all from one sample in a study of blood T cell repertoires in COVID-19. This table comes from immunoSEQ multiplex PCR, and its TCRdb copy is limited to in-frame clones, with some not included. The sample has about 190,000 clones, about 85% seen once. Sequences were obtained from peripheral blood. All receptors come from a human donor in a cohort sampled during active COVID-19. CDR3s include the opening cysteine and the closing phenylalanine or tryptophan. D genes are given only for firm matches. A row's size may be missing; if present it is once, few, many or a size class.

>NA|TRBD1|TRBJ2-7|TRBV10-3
CAITKTMTGYDEQYF
TGTGCCATCACCAAAACTATGACAGGGTACGACGAGCAGTACTTC
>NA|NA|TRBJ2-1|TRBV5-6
CASSRTPISYNEQFF
TGTGCCAGCAGTCGCACGCCTATCTCCTACAATGAGCAGTTCTTC
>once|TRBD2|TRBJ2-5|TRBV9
CASSPTGGLQETQYF
TGTGCCAGCAGCCCGACGGGAGGGCTCCAAGAGACCCAGTACTTC
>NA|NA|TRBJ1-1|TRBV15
CATSRGHLNTEAFF
TGTGCCACCAGCAGAGGGCATTTGAACACTGAAGCTTTCTTT
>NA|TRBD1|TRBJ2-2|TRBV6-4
CASRGTGITGELFF
TGTGCCAGCCGCGGGACAGGGATCACCGGGGAGCTGTTTTTT
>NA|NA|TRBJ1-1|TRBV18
CASSPQVGNTEAFF
TGTGCCAGCTCACCCCAGGTGGGGAACACTGAAGCTTTCTTT
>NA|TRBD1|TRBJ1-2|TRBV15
CATSSDRGGYGYTF
TGTGCCACCAGCAGTGACAGGGGTGGTTATGGCTACACCTTC
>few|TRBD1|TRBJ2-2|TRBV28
CASSLPGGFGELFF
TGTGCCAGCAGTTTACCAGGGGGCTTCGGGGAGCTGTTTTTT
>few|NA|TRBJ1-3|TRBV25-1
CASSPGGGPGNTIYF
TGTGCCAGCAGCCCCGGGGGGGGGCCTGGAAACACCATATATTTT
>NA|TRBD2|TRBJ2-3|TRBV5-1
CASSLARTSGSTDTQYF
TGCGCCAGCAGCTTGGCCCGGACTAGCGGGAGCACAGATACGCAGTATTTT
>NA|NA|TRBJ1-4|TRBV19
CASNRVSDEKLFF
TGTGCCAGTAACAGGGTATCGGATGAAAAACTGTTTTTT
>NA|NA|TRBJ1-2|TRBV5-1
CASSLEMSGYGYTF
TGCGCCAGCAGCTTGGAGATGAGCGGCTATGGCTACACCTTC
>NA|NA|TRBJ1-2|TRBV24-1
CATSPRVPTYGYTF
TGTGCCACCAGTCCCAGGGTGCCGACCTATGGCTACACCTTC
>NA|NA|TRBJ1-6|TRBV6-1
CASSELGLTPLHF
TGTGCCAGCAGTGAGTTGGGGCTCACACCCCTCCACTTT
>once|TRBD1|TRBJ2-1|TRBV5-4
CASSLDRGPYNEQFF
TGTGCCAGCAGCTTGGACAGGGGCCCCTACAATGAGCAGTTCTTC
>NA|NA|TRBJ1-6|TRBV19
CASKRGNNSPLHF
TGTGCCAGTAAAAGAGGGAATAATTCACCCCTCCACTTT
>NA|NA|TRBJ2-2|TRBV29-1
CSALAGELFF
TGCAGCGCCCTTGCGGGGGAGCTGTTTTTT
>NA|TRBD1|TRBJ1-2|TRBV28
CASSSDRGNYGYTF
TGTGCCAGCAGCTCGGACAGGGGTAACTATGGCTACACCTTC
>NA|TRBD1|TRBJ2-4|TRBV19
CASSIGQGISNKYF
TGTGCCAGTAGTATCGGACAGGGAATTTCTAATAAGTACTTC
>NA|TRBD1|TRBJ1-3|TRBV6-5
CASTMGQPGNTIYF
TGTGCCAGCACCATGGGACAGCCCGGAAACACCATATATTTT
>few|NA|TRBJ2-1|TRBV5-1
CASSLEISDYNEQFF
TGCGCCAGCAGCTTGGAGATTAGCGACTACAATGAGCAGTTCTTC
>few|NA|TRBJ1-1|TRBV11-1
CASSLGENTEAFF
TGTGCCAGCAGCTTAGGAGAGAACACTGAAGCTTTCTTT
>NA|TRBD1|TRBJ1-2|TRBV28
CASRGRDRGINHYGYTF
TGTGCCAGCAGGGGCCGGGACAGGGGGATCAATCACTATGGCTACACCTTC
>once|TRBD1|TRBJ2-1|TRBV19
CASTPSGTGLYNEQFF
TGTGCCAGTACCCCCTCCGGGACAGGGCTCTACAATGAGCAGTTCTTC
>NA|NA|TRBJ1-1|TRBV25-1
CASSEGRRVNTEAFF
TGTGCCAGCAGTGAAGGTCGGAGGGTGAACACTGAAGCTTTCTTT
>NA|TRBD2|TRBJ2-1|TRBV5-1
CASSLGGGPANEQFF
TGCGCCAGCAGCTTGGGGGGAGGGCCTGCCAATGAGCAGTTCTTC
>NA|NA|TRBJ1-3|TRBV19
CASSIAATESSGNTIYF
TGTGCCAGTAGTATAGCAGCGACAGAGAGCTCTGGAAACACCATATATTTT
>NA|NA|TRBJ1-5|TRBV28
CASSNSGSNQPQHF
TGTGCCAGCAGTAATTCCGGTAGCAATCAGCCCCAGCATTTT
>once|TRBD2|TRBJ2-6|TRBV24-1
CATQMGGYGANVLTF
TGTGCCACCCAAATGGGAGGGTACGGGGCCAACGTCCTGACTTTC
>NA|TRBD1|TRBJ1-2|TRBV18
CASSPTETGHYTF
TGTGCCAGCTCACCCACGGAGACAGGGCACTACACCTTC
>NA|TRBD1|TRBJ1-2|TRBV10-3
CAISGGQQSLYGYTF
TGTGCCATCAGTGGGGGACAGCAAAGCCTCTATGGCTACACCTTC
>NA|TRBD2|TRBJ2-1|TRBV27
CASSMGLAGVGSYNEQFF
TGTGCCAGCAGCATGGGACTAGCGGGAGTTGGCTCCTACAATGAGCAGTTCTTC
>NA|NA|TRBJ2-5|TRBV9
CASSSRLASETQYF
TGTGCCAGCAGCTCACGCCTAGCATCAGAGACCCAGTACTTC
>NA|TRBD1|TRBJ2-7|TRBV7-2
CASSPRTGKPYEQYF
TGTGCCAGCAGCCCTAGGACAGGGAAACCCTACGAGCAGTACTTC
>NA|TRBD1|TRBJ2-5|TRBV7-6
CASSPDRGVRILQETQYF
TGTGCCAGCAGTCCAGACAGGGGGGTTCGAATTTTACAAGAGACCCAGTACTTC
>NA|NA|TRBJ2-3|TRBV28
CASSEYSTDTQYF
TGTGCCAGCAGTGAGTACTCCACAGATACGCAGTATTTT